This T cell receptor (beta chain) appears in the sequencing data of a study of control samples from healthy donors and cancer patients. Germline CDR1 MDHEN, CDR2 SYDVKM. This CDR3 comprises 17 residues. V was trimmed by 0 bases and J by 7 bases, leaving 16 bases between them. Only in-frame clones appear in the TCRdb table, and some are missing; sequencing was by immunoSEQ multiplex PCR. Of about 110,000 clones detected, over 75% appear once; the ten largest clones hold under 4.5%. The sample taken for sequencing was blood. V is TRBV28 and J is TRBJ1-6; a weak D match, TRBD1 (5 bases). This TCR derives from a human donor in good health. The donor label of this sample is uncertain. DNA of the CDR3: TGTGCCAGCAGTTTATGGAGGGCGGATGAGGGGAATTCACCCCTCCACTTT. Protein sequence: CASSLWRADEGNSPLHF.